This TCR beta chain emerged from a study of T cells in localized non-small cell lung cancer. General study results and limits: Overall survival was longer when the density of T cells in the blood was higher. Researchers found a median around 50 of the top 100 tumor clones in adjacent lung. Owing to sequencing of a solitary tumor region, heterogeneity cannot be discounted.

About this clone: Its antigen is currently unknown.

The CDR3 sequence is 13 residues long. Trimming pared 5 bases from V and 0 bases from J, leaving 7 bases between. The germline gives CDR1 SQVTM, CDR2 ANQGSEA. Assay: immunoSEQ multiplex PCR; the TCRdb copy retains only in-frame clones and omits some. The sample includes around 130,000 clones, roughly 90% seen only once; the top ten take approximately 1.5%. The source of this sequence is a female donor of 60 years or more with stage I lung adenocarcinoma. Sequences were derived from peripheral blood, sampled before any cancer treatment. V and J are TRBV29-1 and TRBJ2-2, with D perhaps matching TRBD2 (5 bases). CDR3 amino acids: CSVTGANTGELFF. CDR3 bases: TGCAGCGTTACCGGGGCGAACACCGGGGAGCTGTTTTTT.